This T cell receptor (beta chain) was documented in a study of neurological immune-mediated disorders. 5'RACE employing 10-nucleotide random UMIs yielded the cDNA. Every sequencing run returned over 200 million TCR-beta sequences, which were derived from 15-18 subjects. TCRdb re-analysed the 5' RACE reads in MiXCR, keeping a single row per CDR3 protein. Of approximately 46,000 distinct CDR3 sequences listed, 9% to 12% are singletons. This clonotype was found many times. Preparation of the unsorted libraries drew on 2 million PBMCs stored at -80 C. This receptor was taken from a man aged 65 to 79 with HTLV-1-associated myelopathy (HAM/TSP). Sequencing was performed on PBMCs.

CDR3 in DNA: TGTGCCAGCAGTGAATCGGGACAGGTTCGGTTCGATACGCAGTATTTT. Translation gives CASSESGQVRFDTQYF. The chain employs TRBV25-1 and TRBJ2-3; 8 bases agree with TRBD1. V shed 1 base and J 6 bases; nucleotides not matched to a gene: 9. The CDR3 consists of 16 residues. Looked up from germline, CDR1 is MGHDK and CDR2 is SYGVNS. Full variable domain (rest looked up from reference TRBV25-1 and TRBJ2-3): EADIYQTPRYLVIGTGKKITLECSQTMGHDKMYWYQQDPGMELHLIHYSYGVNSTEKGDLSSESTVSRIRTEHFPLTLESARPSHTSQYLCASSESGQVRFDTQYFGPGTRLTVL.